This TCR beta chain is drawn from a study of blood T cell repertoires in COVID-19. The overall study: The United States, Italy and Spain supplied acute and convalescent COVID-19 samples.

Source study methods: Estimation of nucleated cell counts relied on the amplification of reference gene primers. Using immunoSEQ multiplex PCR, the repertoire was profiled, and TCRdb retains in-frame clones only, with some absent. Clone size and the V and J calls come from that table; the DNA yielded D and trimming. The sample has 200,000 to 300,000 clones; roughly 79% are singletons. Germline V gene data show CDR1 as SQVTM and CDR2 as ANQGSEA. Trimming at V came to 5 bases and at J to 7 bases, leaving 18 bases not matched to a gene. The CDR3 runs to 17 residues. Seattle patients were enrolled during active infection and followed longitudinally.

Sequencing was performed on peripheral blood. The chain joins TRBV29-1 to TRBJ2-1; 9 bases line up with TRBD2. The receptor was derived from a woman aged 80 or over with COVID-19, enrolled during active disease. CDR3 DNA: TGCAGCGTTCAAGGAACATCCATAGCGGGGGCCCTGAATGAGCAGTTCTTC. It encodes CSVQGTSIAGALNEQFF.